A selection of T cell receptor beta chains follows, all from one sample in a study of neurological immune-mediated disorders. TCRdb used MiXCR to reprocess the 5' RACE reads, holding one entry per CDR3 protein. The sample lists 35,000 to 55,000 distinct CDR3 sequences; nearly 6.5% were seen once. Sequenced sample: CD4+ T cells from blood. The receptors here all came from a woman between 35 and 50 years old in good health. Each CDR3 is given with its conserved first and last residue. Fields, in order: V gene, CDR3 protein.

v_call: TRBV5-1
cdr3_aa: CASSLSPKTGLGGEQFF

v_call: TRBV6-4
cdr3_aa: CASSTSGDNNEQFF

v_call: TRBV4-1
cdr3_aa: CASSLPLGKLFF

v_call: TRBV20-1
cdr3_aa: CSASSPSGSKTGNEQFF

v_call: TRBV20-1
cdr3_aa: CSARENPPSRDREKLFF

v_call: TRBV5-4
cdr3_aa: CATWGRTLTDTQYF

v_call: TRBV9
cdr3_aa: CASSPRDKIKGRSTLEQYF

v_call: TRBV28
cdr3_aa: CASSRTSEQYF

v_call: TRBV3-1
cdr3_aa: CASSRWTTADNEQFF

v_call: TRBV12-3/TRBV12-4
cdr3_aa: CASSPTTSGRAYEQYF

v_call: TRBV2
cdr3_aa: CASSEGGGSYNSPLHF

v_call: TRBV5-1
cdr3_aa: CASNSGVSTGELFF

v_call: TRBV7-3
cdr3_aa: CASSSSRAETQYF

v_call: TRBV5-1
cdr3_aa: CASSLNSRTANTEAFF

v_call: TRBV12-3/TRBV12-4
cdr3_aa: CASRPPQGGTSKNIQYF

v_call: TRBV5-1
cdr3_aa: CASSLVSGANNEQFF